A single sample gave rise to the 15 T cell receptor beta chains below, sequenced in a study of blood T cell repertoires in COVID-19. Assay: immunoSEQ multiplex PCR; the TCRdb copy retains only in-frame clones and omits some. Here the sample spans 250,000 to 350,000 clones, about nine tenths being singletons. The material sequenced was PBMCs or T cells enriched from blood (not recorded which). The source is a woman between 18 and 30 years old who had recovered from COVID-19.

This chain connects TRBV7-6 to TRBJ2-7; unclear D gene. The V and J ends lost 0 bases and 4 bases respectively, with 7 bases between them. The CDR3 runs 13 residues. Germline V CDR1 and CDR2: SGHVS, FNYEAQ. The DNA of the CDR3 is TGTGCCAGCAGCTTAGCCACAGATTACGAGCAGTACTTC. It yields the protein CASSLATDYEQYF.

The chain is built from TRBV10-3 and TRBJ1-2; TRBD1 agrees at 12 bases. The CDR3 covers 15 residues. With V trimmed by 5 bases and J by 4 bases, 5 bases remained unmatched. Germline V gives CDR1 ENHRY, CDR2 SYGVKD. The CDR3 here is CAISRDRGQSYGYTF. CDR3 DNA: TGTGCCATCAGTAGGGACAGGGGGCAGAGCTATGGCTACACCTTC.

The V gene is TRBV18, the J gene TRBJ2-5; TRBD1 matches at 10 bases. V trimming: 4 bases; J trimming: 4 bases; junction bases outside the gene matches: 6. The CDR3 spans 15 residues. Germline V CDR1 and CDR2: KGHSH, LQKENI. The DNA of the CDR3 is TGTGCCAGCTCACTTGTTGGACAGGGGGGAGAGACCCAGTACTTC. Amino acid sequence: CASSLVGQGGETQYF.

The CDR3 here is CASSFAQVTEAFF. CDR3 sequence (DNA): TGTGCCAGCAGCTTTGCCCAGGTCACTGAAGCTTTCTTT. This chain joins TRBV7-9 and TRBJ1-1; D not resolved. The germline V gene encodes CDR1 SEHNR and CDR2 FQNEAQ (reference sequence). This CDR3 region has 13 residues. With 3 bases removed from V and 4 bases from J, the gap between germline ends came to 9 bases.

This clone was picked up one time. This chain joins TRBV7-2 and TRBJ2-7; TRBD1 is a possible D gene (6 bases). The CDR3 is made up of 13 amino acids. Germline CDR1 reads SGHTA; CDR2 reads FQGNSA. V shed 6 bases and J shed 3 bases, with 12 bases lying between them. This CDR3 reads CASSRTAGYEQYF. The DNA for the CDR3 is TGTGCCAGCAGTAGGACAGCAGGCTACGAGCAGTACTTC.

Remarks on this clone: A read error may produce the germline difference seen at one junction end. This sequence joins TRBV6-5 and TRBJ1-1; TRBD1 agrees at 8 bases. Germline CDR1 is MNHEY and CDR2 is SVGAGI. The CDR3 is made up of 12 amino acids. Here the CDR3 reads CASSSPGQGAYF. Here the CDR3 DNA reads TGTGCCAGCAGTTCCCCCGGACAGGGCGCTTACTTT.

CDR3 sequence (DNA): TGTGCCAGCAGTGATTATTACAGGGGCCAAGAGACCCAGTACTTC. This sequence encodes CASSDYYRGQETQYF. This chain connects TRBV25-1 to TRBJ2-5, with TRBD1 matching 7 bases. The CDR3 length is 15 residues. After removal of 3 bases from V and 1 base from J, the junction contained 5 bases not matched to a gene. The germline V gene encodes CDR1 MGHDK and CDR2 SYGVNS.

The chain carries TRBV5-8 and TRBJ2-3, with 7 bases matching TRBD1. Germline V gene data show CDR1 as SGHTS and CDR2 as YDEGEE. The CDR3 extends over 14 amino acids. V dropped 4 bases and J dropped 7; count of bases not matched to a gene: 9. CDR3 amino acids: CASSPDRARNTQYF. DNA of the CDR3: TGTGCCAGCAGCCCCGACAGGGCTCGGAATACGCAGTATTTT.

The rearrangement uses TRBV6-2 or TRBV6-3 and TRBJ1-5, with D perhaps matching TRBD1 (6 bases). This CDR3 region has 15 residues. V was cut by 5 bases and J by 1 base, with 12 bases left in between. The germline gives CDR1 MNHEY, CDR2 SVGEGT. The CDR3 region has the DNA TGTGCCAGCAGTAACAGGGATTCAAGCAATCAGCCCCAGCATTTT. Translating it yields CASSNRDSSNQPQHF.

This clone appeared once. The chain joins TRBV9 to TRBJ2-2, with D unresolved. This CDR3 contains 14 residues. The V and J ends lost 1 base and 6 bases respectively, with 10 bases between them. Germline-derived CDR1 and CDR2 are SGDLS and YYNGEE. CDR3 coding DNA: TGTGCCAGCAGCGTATCCGGAGTACCCGGGGAGCTGTTTTTT. This gives the protein CASSVSGVPGELFF.

The J gene is TRBJ2-7, the V gene TRBV29-1; possible D gene TRBD1, 6 bases. Trimming took off 5 bases at V and 2 bases at J, with 19 bases between the two ends. Germline values: CDR1 SQVTM, CDR2 ANQGSEA. This CDR3 is 15 amino acids long. The CDR3 bases are TGCAGCGTTCGGAGTGGGGGCGCTTCTCCCTACGAGCAGTACTTC. This sequence encodes CSVRSGGASPYEQYF.

This clone was detected once. This chain connects TRBV20-1 to TRBJ2-7, with 7 bases fitting TRBD1. The V gene's germline CDR1 is DFQATT and CDR2 SNEGSKA (reference sequence). The length of the CDR3 is 11 residues. The trim removed 6 bases at V and 3 bases at J, leaving 2 bases unmatched. This chain's CDR3 is CSAGQHYEQYF. CDR3 DNA: TGCAGTGCGGGACAGCACTACGAGCAGTACTTC.

This clone was found a few times. Other DNA variants within this sample encode the same CDR3. The chain links TRBV9 to TRBJ1-1; D is uncertain. Germline CDR1 SGDLS, CDR2 YYNGEE. The CDR3 runs 13 residues. V lost 0 bases to trimming and J lost 4 bases, with 7 bases between them. The CDR3 loop reads CASSVGGSTEAFF. The DNA for the CDR3 is TGTGCCAGCAGCGTAGGCGGCAGCACTGAAGCTTTCTTT.

In DNA form, the CDR3 reads TGCGCCAGCAGCCAAGAAGTCCCCGGGACAGGGGGCAATCAGCCCCAGCATTTT. Translating gives CASSQEVPGTGGNQPQHF. This rearrangement joins TRBV4-1 to TRBJ1-5, with 10 bases aligning to TRBD1. Germline-derived CDR1 and CDR2 are MGHRA and YSYEKL. The CDR3 is 18 residues long. J gave up 2 bases and V 0 bases, and 7 bases lay outside the gene matches.

In nucleotides, the CDR3 is TGTGCCTGGAGTGTACCGGGGTTCAGCAATCAGCCCCAGCATTTT. This gives the protein CAWSVPGFSNQPQHF. The chain joins TRBV30 to TRBJ1-5; D unresolved. This CDR3 is built from 15 residues. V was pared by 0 bases and J by 1 base, with 10 bases between. Germline V gene data show CDR1 as GTSNPN and CDR2 as SVGIG (reference sequence).